These 16 T cell receptor beta chains came from one sample sequenced in a study of cytomegalovirus exposure and HLA in healthy donors. With 60 Vbeta and 13 Jbeta primers, the PCR was carried out. The method was immunoSEQ multiplex PCR; TCRdb's version includes in-frame clones alone and lacks a portion of them. Of 100,000 to 150,000 clones listed, around 67% are singletons. The source material was PBMCs. The source is a woman aged 40-49 years in good health and CMV-seropositive.

Turning to this clone: One end of the junction varies from germline; a read error may be responsible. This chain uses TRBV7-7 with TRBJ2-2; 9 nucleotides line up with TRBD1. The CDR3 runs to 16 residues. Germline V gene lookup returns CDR1 SSHAT and CDR2 FNYEAQ (reference sequence). CDR3 nucleotide sequence: TGTGCTAGCAGCTTAGAAACCGGGACAGGGACCGGGGAGCTGTTTTTT. This encodes CASSLETGTGTGELFF.

V is TRBV19 and J is TRBJ1-1; the match to TRBD1 covers 7 bases. J gave up 1 base and V 6 bases, and 11 bases lay outside the gene matches. The CDR3 is 16 amino acids. CDR1 LNHDA and CDR2 SQIVND come from the germline V gene (reference sequence). CDR3: CASSPISQGWNTEAFF. The CDR3 nucleotides are TGTGCCAGTAGCCCGATCTCACAGGGGTGGAACACTGAAGCTTTCTTT.

The chain links TRBV10-3 to TRBJ2-7; TRBD2 agrees at 7 bases. This CDR3 contains 17 residues. In germline, CDR1 is ENHRY, CDR2 SYGVKD. V lost 3 bases, J lost 2 bases, and 13 bases stayed unmatched. The DNA for the CDR3 is TGTGCCATCAGTGACCCCCAACTAGCGAGGGTGGCCTACGAGCAGTACTTC. It is translated as CAISDPQLARVAYEQYF.

This chain joins TRBV7-2 and TRBJ2-5; 12 nucleotides match TRBD2. V lost 1 base, J lost 1 base, and 7 bases stayed unmatched. CDR3 length: 18 residues. Germline V CDR1 and CDR2: SGHTA, FQGNSA. CDR3 residues: CASSLGSPLAGGQETQYF. CDR3 DNA sequence: TGTGCCAGCAGCTTAGGAAGCCCACTAGCGGGGGGCCAAGAGACCCAGTACTTC. Based on the CDR3 plus reference TRBV7-2 and TRBJ2-5, the full variable domain is GAGVSQSPSNKVTEKGKDVELRCDPISGHTALYWYRQSLGQGLEFLIYFQGNSAPDKSGLPSDRFSAERTGGSVSTLTIQRTQQEDSAVYLCASSLGSPLAGGQETQYFGPGTRLLVL.

This clone has only one observation. The chain combines TRBV5-1 with TRBJ2-3; 9 bases line up with TRBD1. The V gene end was trimmed by 3 bases and the J gene end by 4 bases; junction bases not matched to a gene: 0. CDR1 is SGHRS, CDR2 YFSETQ, per germline. The CDR3 runs 13 residues. The CDR3: CASSWTGADTQYF. For the CDR3, the DNA is TGCGCCAGCAGCTGGACAGGGGCAGATACGCAGTATTTT.

The genes are TRBV5-1 and TRBJ2-1; TRBD2 is a possible D gene (5 bases). The CDR3 contains 15 residues. Germline lookup yields CDR1 SGHRS and CDR2 YFSETQ. Trimming cost V 4 bases and J 8 bases, with 19 bases left between them. CDR3 region: CASSPGWTYEDEQFF. The CDR3 DNA sequence: TGCGCCAGCAGCCCGGGCTGGACTTATGAGGATGAGCAGTTCTTC.

This chain links TRBV29-1 with TRBJ1-1; 8 nucleotides align to TRBD1. Germline V CDR1 and CDR2: SQVTM, ANQGSEA. The V gene end was trimmed by 6 bases and the J gene end by 1 base; junction bases not matched to a gene: 7. The CDR3 covers 14 residues. CDR3 coding DNA: TGCAGCGTCGCGCCGACAGGGGCGAACACTGAAGCTTTCTTT. Translated, it gives CSVAPTGANTEAFF.

The J gene is TRBJ2-1, the V gene TRBV7-9; TRBD1 might be the D (5 bases). The CDR3 spans 15 residues. Per the germline V gene, CDR1 is SEHNR and CDR2 is FQNEAQ (reference sequence). V lost 5 bases and J 6 bases, leaving 17 bases between the germline ends. The DNA for the CDR3 is TGTGCCAGCAGCACGACAGCGAGTTTAGGCAATGAGCAGTTCTTC. This sequence encodes CASSTTASLGNEQFF.

The gene calls are TRBV9 and TRBJ2-1; 9 bases are shared with TRBD1. The length of the CDR3 is 14 residues. Germline V gives CDR1 SGDLS, CDR2 YYNGEE. Trimming took 4 bases from V and 5 from J; bases not matched to a gene: 4. The DNA for the CDR3 is TGTGCCAGCAGCACAGGGGGCTTAAACAATGAGCAGTTCTTC. This translates into CASSTGGLNNEQFF.

In nucleotides, the CDR3 is TGTGCCAGCAGCCAAGGACAGGGGGCCGAAAAACTGTTTTTT. Translating gives CASSQGQGAEKLFF. V usage is TRBV4-2 and J usage is TRBJ1-4, with TRBD1 matching 10 bases. The CDR3 is made up of 14 amino acids. Germline values: CDR1 LGHNA, CDR2 YNFKEQ. Trimming took 1 base from V and 8 from J; bases not matched to a gene: 1.

This CDR3 is CASSLSFSSGSYNEQFF. The CDR3 coding sequence is TGTGCCAGCAGCTTAAGTTTTTCTAGCGGGAGTTACAATGAGCAGTTCTTC. The rearrangement links TRBV7-9 to TRBJ2-1, with 10 bases matching TRBD2. Per germline, CDR1 SEHNR and CDR2 FQNEAQ (reference sequence). V gave up 2 bases and J gave up 4 bases; unmatched junction bases: 8. The CDR3 is made up of 17 amino acids.

The V call is TRBV27, the J call TRBJ2-7, with 13 positions matching TRBD2. The CDR3 runs to 14 residues. Germline lookup yields CDR1 MNHEY and CDR2 SMNVEV (reference sequence). V trimming: 7 bases; J trimming: 2 bases; junction bases outside the gene matches: 2. CDR3 sequence (DNA): TGTGCCAGCAAAACTAGCGGGGGGGCCTACGAGCAGTACTTC. Its translation is CASKTSGGAYEQYF.

The CDR3 is CASIRDSNTGELFF. CDR3 bases: TGTGCCAGCATTCGGGACAGCAACACCGGGGAGCTGTTTTTT. The chain couples TRBV2 to TRBJ2-2; 7 bases fit TRBD1. The CDR3 extends over 14 amino acids. V trimming: 7 bases; J trimming: 2 bases; junction bases outside the gene matches: 4. The V gene's germline CDR1 is SNHLY and CDR2 FYNNEI.

This clone was counted between two and nine times. The V gene is TRBV6-1, the J gene TRBJ2-7; perhaps TRBD1 as D (5 bases). Germline CDR1 reads MNHNS; CDR2 reads SASEGT. The ends were cut back, 11 bases at V and 7 bases at J, with 27 bases in the middle. This CDR3 has 15 residues. The CDR3 loop reads CAGCDSSTPLEEQYF. CDR3 sequence (DNA): TGTGCCGGTTGTGACAGCTCCACCCCCCTGGAGGAGCAGTACTTC.

This chain connects TRBV19 to TRBJ2-7; possibly TRBD2 for D (6 bases). CDR3 length: 13 amino acids. Trimming removed 4 bases from V and 3 bases from J, with 10 bases in between. Germline CDR1 and CDR2: LNHDA and SQIVND (reference sequence). DNA for the CDR3: TGTGCCAGTAGTACCTGGGGGGTCTACGAGCAGTACTTC. It specifies CASSTWGVYEQYF.

This sequence joins TRBV7-9 and TRBJ1-4; D gene ambiguous. Trimming shortened V by 4 bases and J by 8 bases, and 20 bases separated the two germline ends. CDR1 is SEHNR, CDR2 FQNEAQ, per germline (reference sequence). This CDR3 contains 16 residues. The CDR3 sequence: CASSSKYEQFREKLFF. CDR3 DNA: TGTGCCAGCAGCTCGAAATACGAACAGTTTCGGGAAAAACTGTTTTTT.